The subject of this entry is one TCR beta chain. Its antigen is as yet unknown. The germline V gene has CDR1 SGHTA and CDR2 FQGNSA. This CDR3 contains 14 residues. V dropped 5 bases and J dropped 0 bases, with 11 bases sitting between them. The entry originates in a study of blood T cells in healthy people across ages. Study observations and caveats: Researchers report that TCR beta diversity correlated strongly with naive T cell percentage. Lack of knowledge of donor CMV status possibly confounded expanded clonotype changes. The authors considered diversity estimates from one million T cells to be underestimates.

Using a J-beta primer mix together with a sample-barcoded 5' primer, a second PCR was run for roughly 7 to 12 cycles. One entry per CDR3 protein results from TCRdb running MiXCR on the 5' RACE reads. The data show approximately 690,000 distinct CDR3 sequences, about 43% seen once. The source material was blood. The chain is built from TRBV7-2 and TRBJ2-7; weak D call: TRBD1 (6 bases). This TCR was recovered from a man of 80 years or more in good health. CDR3 region: CASSAGDLSYEQYF. The CDR3 DNA is TGTGCCAGCAGCGCAGGGGACCTCTCCTACGAGCAGTACTTC.